This is a list of T cell receptor beta chains from one sample in a study of CD8 T cells in Susac syndrome. TCRdb passed the immunoSEQ multiplex PCR reads through MiXCR, listing each CDR3 protein once. The repertoire holds some 190,000 distinct CDR3 sequences, with roughly 96% as singletons. The sample was CD4+ T cells from PBMCs. These receptors were obtained from a human donor in good health. Each CDR3 is given with its conserved first and last residue. Fields, in order: CDR3 DNA, CDR3 protein, clone size, D gene, V gene, J gene. D genes are given only for firm matches. Only some rows state a clone size, as once, few, many or a class for expanded clones.

TGTGCCAGCTCACCCGACGGGGGTCTAGAGACCCAGTACTTC	CASSPDGGLETQYF	NA	NA	TRBV18	TRBJ2-5
TGCGCCAGCAGCTTGGCCGCCAGGGTAGCTGAAGCTTTCTTT	CASSLAARVAEAFF	NA	NA	TRBV5-1	TRBJ1-1
TGTGCCAGCAGCGTTGAGACAGGGTCAACCGGGGAGCTGTTTTTT	CASSVETGSTGELFF	NA	TRBD1	TRBV9	TRBJ2-2
TGTGCCAGCAGTTTAGAGGGAGGGGAAGGGAATGAGCAGTTCTTC	CASSLEGGEGNEQFF	NA	TRBD2	TRBV27	TRBJ2-1
TGTGCCAGCAGCTTACTCCTCAACACCGGGGAGCTGTTTTTT	CASSLLLNTGELFF	NA	NA	TRBV11-2	TRBJ2-2
TGTGCCACCAGCAGAGATTGGGCTGAAGAGACCCAGTACTTC	CATSRDWAEETQYF	NA	NA	TRBV15	TRBJ2-5
TGTGCCAGCAGCTTAGAGCGGATCAGCACAGATACGCAGTATTTT	CASSLERISTDTQYF	NA	NA	TRBV7-9	TRBJ2-3
TGTGCCACCAGTGATTCGCCAGGCCGGGGGACCCAGTACTTC	CATSDSPGRGTQYF	NA	NA	TRBV24-1	TRBJ2-5
TGTGCCAGCTCACCTGACAGGGACACCGGGGAGCTGTTTTTT	CASSPDRDTGELFF	NA	TRBD1	TRBV18	TRBJ2-2
TGCAGTGCTACGACAGGGAGGAATCAGCCCCAGCATTTT	CSATTGRNQPQHF	NA	TRBD1	TRBV20-1	TRBJ1-5
TGTGCCAGCAGCCAACCACTAGCGGGAGATTACAATGAGCAGTTCTTC	CASSQPLAGDYNEQFF	NA	TRBD2	TRBV3-1	TRBJ2-1
TGTGCCAGCAGTCCTCTAGCGGGGGCCTACAATGAGCAGTTCTTC	CASSPLAGAYNEQFF	few	TRBD2	TRBV5-4	TRBJ2-1
TGTGCCAGCAGCCAGGAGGTGACTTTTGGCTACACCTTC	CASSQEVTFGYTF	NA	NA	TRBV3-1	TRBJ1-2
TGTGCCAGCAGCCAAGATTCAGGGGGCAGGTCCTATGGCTACACCTTC	CASSQDSGGRSYGYTF	NA	TRBD1	TRBV3-1	TRBJ1-2
TGTGCCAGCAGCTTAGAGGCAGGCTACCAAGAGACCCAGTACTTC	CASSLEAGYQETQYF	NA	NA	TRBV7-9	TRBJ2-5
TGCAGTGCAATCGGACAGACTGGGGCCAACGTCCTGACTTTC	CSAIGQTGANVLTF	NA	NA	TRBV20-1	TRBJ2-6
TGTGCTAGCAGCCTGGGACCATCAAGCAATGAGCAGTTCTTC	CASSLGPSSNEQFF	NA	NA	TRBV7-7	TRBJ2-1
TGTGCCACCAGCAGAGATGGTAGGGGGGAGACCCAGTACTTC	CATSRDGRGETQYF	NA	NA	TRBV15	TRBJ2-5
TGTGCTAGCAGCTTAGACAGGGTGGGCTCGACCCAGTACTTC	CASSLDRVGSTQYF	NA	TRBD1	TRBV7-7	TRBJ2-5
TGTGCCAGCAGCCGGACAGGGTTGGCCGGGGAGCTGTTTTTT	CASSRTGLAGELFF	NA	TRBD1	TRBV7-2	TRBJ2-2
TGTGCCAGCAGCGTTACAGGGATAGGGGGCTACACCTTC	CASSVTGIGGYTF	NA	NA	TRBV3-1	TRBJ1-2
TGTGCCAGCAGCCAGGACATGGCACGGAGGGAAGCTTTCTTT	CASSQDMARREAFF	NA	NA	TRBV4-2	TRBJ1-1
TGCAGTGCTAGCCTGGCGGGAATCAGGGAGGAGACCCAGTACTTC	CSASLAGIREETQYF	NA	NA	TRBV20-1	TRBJ2-5
TGTGCCAGCAGCTTAGAGAACAGTTATGGCTACACCTTC	CASSLENSYGYTF	NA	NA	TRBV13	TRBJ1-2
TGTGCCAGCTCGATCCAGGGAGAGCAGTACTTC	CASSIQGEQYF	NA	NA	TRBV12-3/TRBV12-4	TRBJ2-7
TGTGCCAGCAGCCAACAGGGGTTTAACACCGGGGAGCTGTTTTTT	CASSQQGFNTGELFF	NA	NA	TRBV3-1	TRBJ2-2
TGTGCCAGCAGCCCCGGACAGCGGGCATTTGGCGGGTTTAATGAGCAGTTCTTC	CASSPGQRAFGGFNEQFF	NA	NA	TRBV7-8	TRBJ2-1
TGTGCCAGCAGCCCAGGACTAGTGTCGTACGAGCAGTACTTC	CASSPGLVSYEQYF	few	TRBD2	TRBV7-2	TRBJ2-7
TGTGCCAGCACTCCCCAGGGCCCCGGCTATGGCTACACCTTC	CASTPQGPGYGYTF	NA	NA	TRBV12-3/TRBV12-4	TRBJ1-2
TGCAGTGCTAGAGTTCCAGGGGACTACGAGCAGTACTTC	CSARVPGDYEQYF	NA	NA	TRBV20-1	TRBJ2-7
TGTGCCAGCAGCGGGGTGCAGGGGCCCTACGAGCAGTACTTC	CASSGVQGPYEQYF	NA	NA	TRBV11-2	TRBJ2-7
TGTGCCAGCAGTCCCTCAGGGCGGAATCAGCCCCAGCATTTT	CASSPSGRNQPQHF	NA	NA	TRBV12-3/TRBV12-4	TRBJ1-5
TGCAGTGCCACCACAGTGACCTTTGGCTACACCTTC	CSATTVTFGYTF	NA	NA	TRBV20-1	TRBJ1-2
TGTGCCAGCAGCCCCCGGGACATCGGTTCCTACGAGCAGTACTTC	CASSPRDIGSYEQYF	NA	NA	TRBV7-8	TRBJ2-7
TGCAGTGCTAGAGCGACAGGCACCTACGAGCAGTACTTC	CSARATGTYEQYF	NA	NA	TRBV20-1	TRBJ2-7
TGTGCCAGCAGCCTTTTCTTACGGGAAATGAACACTGAAGCTTTCTTT	CASSLFLREMNTEAFF	once	NA	TRBV5-6	TRBJ1-1
TGTGCCAGCAGTGTCAGGGGTGAGAGTGGCTACACCTTC	CASSVRGESGYTF	NA	NA	TRBV25-1	TRBJ1-2
TGCGCCAGCTATCCTCCTCACCAAGAGACCCAGTACTTC	CASYPPHQETQYF	NA	NA	TRBV23-1	TRBJ2-5
TGTGCCAGCAGTCGCTCCGTAGGGACTAGCGGCCCCCCAGGCGCAGATACGCAGTATTTT	CASSRSVGTSGPPGADTQYF	NA	TRBD2	TRBV27	TRBJ2-3
TGTGCCAGCAGCTTAGCGGAGGGACTATCTAAGCAGTTCTTC	CASSLAEGLSKQFF	NA	TRBD2	TRBV7-8	TRBJ2-1
TGTGCCAGCAGCGCCGCCTACGAGCAGTACTTC	CASSAAYEQYF	NA	NA	TRBV28	TRBJ2-7
TGTGCCAGCAGCGTCTCGGGGGGGCGGGAGACCCAGTACTTC	CASSVSGGRETQYF	NA	TRBD2	TRBV9	TRBJ2-5
TGCAGCGTTGAAGAGGGCGGGTACAATGAGCAGTTCTTC	CSVEEGGYNEQFF	NA	NA	TRBV29-1	TRBJ2-1
TGTGCCAGTAGTAGGACGCCCGGACCGGCGACCCAGTACTTC	CASSRTPGPATQYF	NA	NA	TRBV19	TRBJ2-5
TGTGCCAGCAGCGCGACAGGGGGCTCCTACAATGAGCAGTTCTTC	CASSATGGSYNEQFF	NA	TRBD1	TRBV7-2	TRBJ2-1